The 14 T cell receptor beta chains below all came from one sample that was sequenced in a study of T cell responses to AZD1222 COVID-19 vaccine. TCRdb keeps only in-frame clones here, not all; method: immunoSEQ multiplex PCR. The sample yields 95,000 to 100,000 clones, approximately 91% seen once. This sample comprised peripheral blood, obtained 28 days after the second AZD1222 dose. The receptors were gathered from an adult who received the AZD1222 COVID-19 vaccine.

CDR3 sequence (DNA): TGTGCCAGCAGCTTATTCACACGGAACACTGAAGCTTTCTTT. Translation: CASSLFTRNTEAFF. The chain carries TRBV7-9 and TRBJ1-1; no clear D gene. Trimming cost V 2 bases and J 1 base, with 8 bases left between them. Germline V gene sequence: CDR1 SEHNR, CDR2 FQNEAQ (reference sequence). This CDR3 region has 14 residues.

This clone was counted a single time. The chain recombines TRBV7-9 with TRBJ2-2; 9 bases agree with TRBD1. Trimming removed 11 bases from V and 3 bases from J; junction bases left unmatched: 7. Looked up from germline, CDR1 is SEHNR and CDR2 is FQNEAQ (reference sequence). The CDR3 has 14 residues. The CDR3 region is CAGTDRGDTGELFF. CDR3 in DNA: TGTGCCGGAACCGACAGGGGGGACACCGGGGAGCTGTTTTTT.

The genes are TRBV7-8 and TRBJ1-2; 8 nucleotides agree with TRBD1. Germline CDR1 is SGHVS and CDR2 is FQNEAQ. This CDR3 has 16 residues. V dropped 4 bases and J dropped 0; count of bases not matched to a gene: 7. The CDR3 region is CASSSPGTGPNYGYTF. The DNA of the CDR3 is TGTGCCAGCAGCTCCCCCGGGACAGGTCCTAACTATGGCTACACCTTC.

In its sample, this clone was seen once. V and J are TRBV5-1 and TRBJ1-2; no clear D. CDR1 and CDR2 from the germline V gene are SGHRS and YFSETQ. CDR3 length: 13 amino acids. Trimming took 4 bases from V and 4 from J, leaving 11 bases between them. CDR3 in amino acids: CASSPENFYGYTF. CDR3 in DNA: TGCGCCAGCAGCCCGGAGAACTTCTATGGCTACACCTTC.

CDR3: CASSPWTGIEAFF. The CDR3 DNA sequence: TGTGCCAGCAGTCCCTGGACAGGAATTGAAGCTTTCTTT. The chain links TRBV6-5 to TRBJ1-1; 7 nucleotides agree with TRBD1. The V and J ends lost 5 bases and 7 bases, in that order; junction bases with no gene match: 7. This CDR3 has 13 amino acids. Germline V gene lookup returns CDR1 MNHEY and CDR2 SVGAGI.

The chain is built from TRBV10-3 and TRBJ1-1; D uncertain. V lost 4 bases, J lost 6 bases, and 6 bases lay in between. The CDR3 spans 11 residues. Germline loops: CDR1 ENHRY, CDR2 SYGVKD. DNA of the CDR3: TGTGCCATCAGTGTTCAATCTGAAGCTTTCTTT. As protein: CAISVQSEAFF.

The genes are TRBV2 and TRBJ2-1; TRBD2 matches 8 bases. This CDR3 region has 13 residues. CDR1 SNHLY and CDR2 FYNNEI come from the germline V gene. V gave up 4 bases and J gave up 7 bases; unmatched junction bases: 3. CDR3 amino acids: CASSGTSRNEQFF. In DNA, the CDR3 is TGTGCCAGCAGTGGGACTAGCAGGAATGAGCAGTTCTTC.

The chain uses TRBV9 and TRBJ2-1; D is undetermined. The CDR3 has 13 amino acids. Germline CDR1 SGDLS, CDR2 YYNGEE. V was cut by 6 bases and J by 5 bases, with 12 bases left in between. CDR3 amino acids: CASKKQRNNEQFF. CDR3 nucleotide sequence: TGTGCCAGCAAGAAGCAGAGAAACAATGAGCAGTTCTTC.

This clone was detected only a few times. This chain connects TRBV9 to TRBJ2-1; 8 bases fit TRBD2. CDR3 length: 16 amino acids. Germline-derived CDR1 and CDR2 are SGDLS and YYNGEE. Trimming took 5 bases from V and 2 from J; bases not matched to a gene: 9. CDR3 amino acids: CASREAGGAAYNEQFF. CDR3 in DNA: TGTGCCAGCAGGGAGGCGGGAGGTGCGGCCTACAATGAGCAGTTCTTC. The whole variable domain, remainder taken from reference TRBV9 and TRBJ2-1, is DSGVTQTPKHLITATGQRVTLRCSPRSGDLSVYWYQQSLDQGLQFLIQYYNGEERAKGNILERFSAQQFPDLHSELNLSSLELGDSALYFCASREAGGAAYNEQFFGPGTRLTVL.

The chain joins TRBV3-1 (or the pseudogene TRBV3-2) to TRBJ2-2; TRBD1 matches 7 bases. This CDR3 is built from 15 residues. CDR1 is LGHDT, CDR2 YNNKEL, per germline (reference sequence). The V and J ends lost 3 bases and 7 bases, in that order; junction bases with no gene match: 8. The CDR3 loop is CASSHRQGVGGELFF. The CDR3 region has the DNA TGTGCCAGCAGCCACCGGCAGGGGGTTGGCGGGGAGCTGTTTTTT.

The chain's CDR3 is CASSFDRPYEQYF. The CDR3 region has the DNA TGTGCCAGCAGCTTCGACAGGCCCTACGAGCAGTACTTC. This rearrangement joins TRBV3-1 (or the pseudogene TRBV3-2) to TRBJ2-7, with D perhaps matching TRBD1 (6 bases). The V end lost 5 bases, the J end lost 2 bases, and 10 bases lay between the germline ends. Looked up from germline, CDR1 is LGHDT and CDR2 is YNNKEL (reference sequence). This CDR3 comprises 13 residues.

This chain connects TRBV7-2 to TRBJ1-1; 9 nucleotides line up with TRBD1. The CDR3 spans 14 residues. Germline V gives CDR1 SGHTA, CDR2 FQGNSA. Trimming removed 5 bases from V and 4 bases from J; junction bases left unmatched: 5. For the CDR3, the DNA is TGTGCCAGCAGCGACGGACAGGGGAGCACTGAAGCTTTCTTT. It specifies CASSDGQGSTEAFF.

V usage is TRBV30 and J usage is TRBJ1-1; no reliable D call. The germline V gene has CDR1 GTSNPN and CDR2 SVGIG (reference sequence). This CDR3 spans 15 amino acids. Trimming shortened V by 0 bases and J by 2 bases, and 13 bases separated the two germline ends. The CDR3 sequence: CAWSVKWGANTEAFF. As DNA, the CDR3 is TGTGCCTGGAGTGTAAAGTGGGGAGCCAACACTGAAGCTTTCTTT.

The V and J genes are TRBV4-1 and TRBJ1-2; 10 bases agree with TRBD1. V lost 0 bases to trimming and J lost 11 bases; unmatched junction nucleotides: 6. This CDR3 comprises 14 residues. Germline V lookup: CDR1 MGHRA, CDR2 YSYEKL. The chain's CDR3 is CASSQDWDRGGYTF. The CDR3 coding sequence is TGCGCCAGCAGCCAAGACTGGGACAGGGGTGGATACACCTTC.